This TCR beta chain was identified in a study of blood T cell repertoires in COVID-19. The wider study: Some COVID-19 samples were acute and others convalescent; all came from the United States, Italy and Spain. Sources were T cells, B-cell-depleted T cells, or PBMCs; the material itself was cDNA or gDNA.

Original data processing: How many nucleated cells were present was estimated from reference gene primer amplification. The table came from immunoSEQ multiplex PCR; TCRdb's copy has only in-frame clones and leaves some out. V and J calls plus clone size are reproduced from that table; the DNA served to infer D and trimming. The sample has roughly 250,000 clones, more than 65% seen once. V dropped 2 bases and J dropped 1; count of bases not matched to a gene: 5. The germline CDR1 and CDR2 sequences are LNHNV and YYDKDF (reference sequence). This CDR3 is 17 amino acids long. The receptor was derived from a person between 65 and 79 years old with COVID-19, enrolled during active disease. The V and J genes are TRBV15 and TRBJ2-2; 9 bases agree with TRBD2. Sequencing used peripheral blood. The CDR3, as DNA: TGTGCCACCAGCAGATCCAGACTAGCGGAGAACACCGGGGAGCTGTTTTTT. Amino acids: CATSRSRLAENTGELFF.